The rows below give T cell receptor beta chains drawn from one sample of a study of blood T cell repertoires in COVID-19. Data came from immunoSEQ multiplex PCR; TCRdb stores just in-frame clones and leaves some out. The data show under 200,000 clones, roughly nine tenths seen once. Sequenced material: peripheral blood. The receptor set was obtained from a woman of 80 years or more in a cohort sampled during active or convalescent COVID-19. Both conserved end residues are part of each CDR3. Each record gives: J gene, clone size, D gene, V gene, CDR3 DNA, CDR3 protein. The D gene is left open where the match is weak. A clone size is listed for some rows: how often the clone was seen (once, few, many), or a class if it is expanded.

TRBJ2-5 | NA | NA | TRBV7-2 | TGTGCCAGCAGCCCTAGTCCCCCCGCATGGGAGACCCAGTACTTC | CASSPSPPAWETQYF
TRBJ2-3 | NA | TRBD2 | TRBV5-1 | TGCGCCAGCAGCTCCCTTTCCGGGACTAGCGGACTCCGGAGCACAGATACGCAGTATTTT | CASSSLSGTSGLRSTDTQYF
TRBJ1-2 | NA | NA | TRBV15 | TGTGCCACCAGCAGAGGGGGGGGGCTTATTGGCTACACCTTC | CATSRGGGLIGYTF
TRBJ2-1 | NA | TRBD2 | TRBV6-4 | TGTGCCAGCAGTGACAGGCTAGCGGGACCCAATGAGCAGTTCTTC | CASSDRLAGPNEQFF
TRBJ1-1 | once | NA | TRBV3-1/TRBV3-2 | TGTGCCAGCAGCCAAGAAGGGGCACCGAACACTGAAGCTTTCTTT | CASSQEGAPNTEAFF
TRBJ1-1 | many | NA | TRBV6-5 | TGTGCCAGCAGCTACCAAGGCGGGAACACTGAAGCTTTCTTT | CASSYQGGNTEAFF
TRBJ2-3 | NA | TRBD2 | TRBV11-3 | TGTGCCAGCGGGCAGCGGGGGGGCACAGATACGCAGTATTTT | CASGQRGGTDTQYF
TRBJ1-4 | few | TRBD1 | TRBV14 | TGTGCCAGCAGCCCAGGGAACAGGGGGCGCGAAAAACTGTTTTTT | CASSPGNRGREKLFF
TRBJ1-1 | NA | NA | TRBV3-1/TRBV3-2 | TGTGCCAGCAGCTGGGGGGTGTCGAACACTGAAGCTTTCTTT | CASSWGVSNTEAFF
TRBJ1-4 | NA | NA | TRBV6-6 | TGTGCCAGCAGCTCCCCCGATCGGAGGGACGCAAAACTGTTTTTT | CASSSPDRRDAKLFF
TRBJ1-5 | NA | TRBD1 | TRBV6-5 | TGTGCCAGCAGTCGGGACAGGGTAACTCAGCCCCAGCATTTT | CASSRDRVTQPQHF
TRBJ2-1 | NA | NA | TRBV9 | TGTGCCAGCAGCGTATCGATTTCGTCGGATGAGCAGTTCTTC | CASSVSISSDEQFF
TRBJ2-2 | NA | NA | TRBV3-1/TRBV3-2 | TGTGCCAGCAGCCAAGACCCCAGTTGGCGGGGGAACACCGGGGAGCTGTTTTTT | CASSQDPSWRGNTGELFF
TRBJ1-1 | NA | NA | TRBV6-6 | TGTGCCAGCAGCCACTTCAGGGGTAAGGGGTCTGAAGCTTTCTTT | CASSHFRGKGSEAFF
TRBJ1-5 | NA | NA | TRBV4-1 | TGCGCCAGCAGCCAAGATAACAGCCGCAATCAGCCCCAGCATTTT | CASSQDNSRNQPQHF
TRBJ2-1 | NA | NA | TRBV10-3 | TGTGCCATCAGTGAGTCGCGAGCGGAAAATGAGCAGTTCTTC | CAISESRAENEQFF
TRBJ2-7 | NA | TRBD1 | TRBV7-9 | TGTGCCAGCAGCTTGTACAGGGGAGACTACGAGCAGTACTTC | CASSLYRGDYEQYF
TRBJ1-5 | NA | NA | TRBV24-1 | TGTGCCACCAGCGTAAGGGGCGTTCATCAGCCCCAGCATTTT | CATSVRGVHQPQHF
TRBJ2-5 | NA | TRBD2 | TRBV7-2 | TGTGCCAGCAGTAAAGCGGGGGTTTCCCAAGAGACCCAGTACTTC | CASSKAGVSQETQYF
TRBJ2-1 | NA | NA | TRBV30 | TGTGCCTGGAGTGCATCTTTAGGGCTTGGGAGTGAGCAGTTCTTC | CAWSASLGLGSEQFF
TRBJ1-1 | NA | NA | TRBV10-3 | TGTGCCATCAGTGATTATGGACAGTACACTGAAGCTTTCTTT | CAISDYGQYTEAFF
TRBJ1-2 | NA | TRBD1 | TRBV5-1 | TGCGCCAGCAGGATCACCGCAGGGGGCGTCTATGGCTACACCTTC | CASRITAGGVYGYTF
TRBJ1-1 | NA | NA | TRBV19 | TGTGCCAGTAGTCTGCTAAGGGGCGAAGCTTTCTTT | CASSLLRGEAFF
TRBJ1-5 | NA | NA | TRBV15 | TGTGCCACCAGCAGAGTCAGGGGTAATCAGCCCCAGCATTTT | CATSRVRGNQPQHF
TRBJ2-3 | once | NA | TRBV18 | TGTGCCAGCTCGTTAAGCGGCCAAGTCCCAGATACGCAGTATTTT | CASSLSGQVPDTQYF
TRBJ1-1 | NA | NA | TRBV3-1/TRBV3-2 | TGTGCCAGCAGCCCCGATGGGAGCGGCACTGAAGCTTTCTTT | CASSPDGSGTEAFF
TRBJ1-2 | NA | NA | TRBV3-1/TRBV3-2 | TGTGCCAGCAGCCGCCTGGTAGACTATGGCTACACCTTC | CASSRLVDYGYTF
TRBJ2-3 | NA | NA | TRBV5-4 | TGTGCCAGCAGCTTGGGCGGCGCCCTCACACCAGATACGCAGTATTTT | CASSLGGALTPDTQYF
TRBJ1-4 | NA | NA | TRBV5-4 | TGTGCCAGCAGCTTGGGAGGGTCAGTTAATGAAAAACTGTTTTTT | CASSLGGSVNEKLFF
TRBJ2-3 | few | NA | TRBV7-9 | TGTGCCAGCAGCCGCGGACAGCTTGGATATACGCAGTATTTT | CASSRGQLGYTQYF
TRBJ1-3 | NA | NA | TRBV3-1/TRBV3-2 | TGTGCCAGCAGCCTTATAACAGGGTCTCCTCGAAACACCATATATTTT | CASSLITGSPRNTIYF
TRBJ2-7 | NA | TRBD1 | TRBV29-1 | TGCAGCGTTGGTAGTGAGGGACAGGCCTACGAGCAGTACTTC | CSVGSEGQAYEQYF
TRBJ2-1 | NA | NA | TRBV7-8 | TGTGCCAGCAGCTTAGTTGGGAGATCAGCTGGAAATGAGCAGTTCTTC | CASSLVGRSAGNEQFF
TRBJ1-2 | NA | TRBD1 | TRBV27 | TGTGCCAGCAGTTTACAGGGGGCTTTTGGCTACACCTTC | CASSLQGAFGYTF
TRBJ2-7 | NA | TRBD1 | TRBV7-2 | TGTGCCAGCAGCCCCGATGGGACAGCCGGGGCCTACGAGCAGTACTTC | CASSPDGTAGAYEQYF
TRBJ1-6 | many | TRBD1 | TRBV5-1 | TGCGCCAGCAGCTTGTATTCCGCCGGGACAGATAATTCACCCCTCCACTTT | CASSLYSAGTDNSPLHF
TRBJ2-1 | NA | TRBD2 | TRBV11-2 | TGTGCCAGCAGCGCGGGACTAGCGGGGGGAAGGTTCTTC | CASSAGLAGGRFF
TRBJ2-1 | NA | TRBD2 | TRBV10-1 | TGCGCCAGCAGTGGGACTAGCTCCTACAATGAGCAGTTCTTC | CASSGTSSYNEQFF
TRBJ1-4 | NA | TRBD1 | TRBV2 | TGTGCCAGCAGCCAACGACAGGGAAGTAACGAAAAACTGTTTTTT | CASSQRQGSNEKLFF
TRBJ1-1 | NA | TRBD1 | TRBV12-3/TRBV12-4 | TGTGCCAGCAGTTTGGAGGGGGCGGTTGGGTTCTTT | CASSLEGAVGFF
TRBJ2-1 | NA | NA | TRBV6-5 | TGTGCCAGCATTTCCTTCAATGAGCAGTTCTTC | CASISFNEQFF
TRBJ2-3 | NA | TRBD1 | TRBV10-3 | TGTGCCATCACCGGGACAGGGGAGTCAGCGGGGGACACAGATACGCAGTATTTT | CAITGTGESAGDTDTQYF
TRBJ1-6 | NA | NA | TRBV2 | TGTGCCAGCAGTCCAGAGGGGGTTGGTTCACCCCTCCACTTT | CASSPEGVGSPLHF
TRBJ2-5 | NA | NA | TRBV7-9 | TGTGCCAGCATCCCCGGACAGCAAGAGACCCAGTACTTC | CASIPGQQETQYF
TRBJ2-3 | few | TRBD2 | TRBV9 | TGTGCCAGCAGCGTTACCGGGACTAGCGGGGGGGTGGATACGCAGTATTTT | CASSVTGTSGGVDTQYF
TRBJ2-1 | NA | TRBD2 | TRBV28 | TGTGCCAGCAGACGCCCGGGACTAGCGACCTACAATGAGCAGTTCTTC | CASRRPGLATYNEQFF
TRBJ2-3 | NA | TRBD2 | TRBV5-6 | TGTGCCAGCAGCAACGAACCTAGCGGGAGGTGGGCAGATACGCAGTATTTT | CASSNEPSGRWADTQYF